This entry lists 3 T cell receptor beta chains sequenced from one sample in a study of shared clonotypes between healthy human individuals. Terminally differentiated effector memory CD45RA+ cells were left out of the naive CD8 fraction, which was CD45RO-negative and positively selected for CCR7. Using immunoSEQ multiplex PCR, the repertoire was profiled, and TCRdb retains in-frame clones only, with some absent. The sample has approximately 2,000,000 clones, approximately 92% seen once. The specimen sequenced was naive CD8+ T cells from PBMCs. The receptor source for this set is a young man in good health. Some clones in this sample may be carry-over from other donors' samples.

This sequence joins TRBV9 and TRBJ2-1; 9 bases fit TRBD2. The junction had 10 bases not matched to a gene; V was cut back by 5 bases and J by 4 bases. The CDR3 covers 16 residues. Germline V gene lookup returns CDR1 SGDLS and CDR2 YYNGEE. CDR3 residues: CASSYRGTSSYNEQFF. For the CDR3, the DNA is TGTGCCAGCAGTTACAGAGGGACTAGCAGTTACAATGAGCAGTTCTTC. Looking up the rest from reference TRBV9 and TRBJ2-1 gives the full variable domain: DSGVTQTPKHLITATGQRVTLRCSPRSGDLSVYWYQQSLDQGLQFLIQYYNGEERAKGNILERFSAQQFPDLHSELNLSSLELGDSALYFCASSYRGTSSYNEQFFGPGTRLTVL.

The rearrangement uses TRBV15 and TRBJ2-1; D remains unclear. The ends were cut back, 1 base at V and 0 bases at J, with 10 bases in the middle. The CDR3 is 16 residues long. From germline, CDR1 is LNHNV and CDR2 YYDKDF (reference sequence). The CDR3 loop reads CATSRGGIYSYNEQFF. In nucleotides, the CDR3 is TGTGCCACCAGCAGAGGTGGAATTTACTCCTACAATGAGCAGTTCTTC.

The gene calls are TRBV5-1 and TRBJ2-1; 13 bases map to TRBD2. The CDR3 totals 16 residues. Trimming at V came to 4 bases and at J to 4 bases, leaving 5 bases not matched to a gene. CDR1 is SGHRS and CDR2 is YFSETQ in the germline V gene. The CDR3 bases are TGCGCCAGCAGCCTCGGGACTAGCGGGATGTACAATGAGCAGTTCTTC. Translated, it gives CASSLGTSGMYNEQFF.